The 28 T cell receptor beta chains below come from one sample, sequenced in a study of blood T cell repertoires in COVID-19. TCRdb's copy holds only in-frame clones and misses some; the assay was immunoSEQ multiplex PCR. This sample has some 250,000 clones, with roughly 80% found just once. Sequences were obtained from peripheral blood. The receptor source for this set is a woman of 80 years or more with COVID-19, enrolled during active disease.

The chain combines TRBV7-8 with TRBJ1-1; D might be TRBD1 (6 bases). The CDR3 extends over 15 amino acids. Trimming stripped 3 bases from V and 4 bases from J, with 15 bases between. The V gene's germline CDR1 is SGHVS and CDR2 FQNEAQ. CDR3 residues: CASSFRGALSTEAFF. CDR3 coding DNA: TGTGCCAGCAGCTTTCGGGGGGCGCTTAGCACTGAAGCTTTCTTT.

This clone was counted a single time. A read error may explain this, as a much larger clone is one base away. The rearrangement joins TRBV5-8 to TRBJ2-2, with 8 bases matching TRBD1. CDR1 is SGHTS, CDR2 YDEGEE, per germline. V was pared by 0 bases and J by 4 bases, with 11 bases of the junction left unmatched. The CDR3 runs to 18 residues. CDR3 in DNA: TGTGCCAGCAGCTTGGAGATTAGTGTTACAGGGGGCACCGGGGAGCTGTTTTTT. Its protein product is CASSLEISVTGGTGELFF. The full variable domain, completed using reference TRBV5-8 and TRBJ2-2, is EAGVTQSPTHLIKTRGQQATLRCSPISGHTSVYWYQQALGLGLQFLLWYDEGEERNRGNFPPRFSGRQFPNYSSELNVNALELEDSALYLCASSLEISVTGGTGELFFGEGSRLTVL.

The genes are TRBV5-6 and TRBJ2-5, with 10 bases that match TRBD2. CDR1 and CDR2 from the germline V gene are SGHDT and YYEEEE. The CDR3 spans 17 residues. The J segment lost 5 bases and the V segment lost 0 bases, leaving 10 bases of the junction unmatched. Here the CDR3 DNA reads TGTGCCAGCAGCTTGGCGATTAGAGCGGGAGGGGGGGAGACCCAGTACTTC. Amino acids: CASSLAIRAGGGETQYF.

The CDR3 DNA reads TGCGCCAGCAGCCAAGTCCCCCAAACTGAAGCTTTCTTT. Amino acid sequence: CASSQVPQTEAFF. V usage is TRBV4-3 and J usage is TRBJ1-1; D ambiguous. The CDR3 has 13 residues. In germline, CDR1 is LGHNA, CDR2 YSLEER. V gave up 1 base and J gave up 5 bases, with 8 bases separating them.

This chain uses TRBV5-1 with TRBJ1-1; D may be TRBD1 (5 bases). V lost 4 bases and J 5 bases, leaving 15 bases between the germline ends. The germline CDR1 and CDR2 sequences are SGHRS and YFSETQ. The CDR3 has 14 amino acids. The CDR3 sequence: CASSPTQGWTEAFF. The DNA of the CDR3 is TGCGCCAGCAGCCCAACCCAGGGATGGACTGAAGCTTTCTTT.

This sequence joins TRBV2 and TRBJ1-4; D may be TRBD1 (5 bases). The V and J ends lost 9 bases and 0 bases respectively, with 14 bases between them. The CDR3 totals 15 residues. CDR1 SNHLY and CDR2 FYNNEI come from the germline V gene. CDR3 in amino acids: CASTGTLATNEKLFF. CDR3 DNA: TGTGCCAGTACCGGGACTCTTGCAACTAATGAAAAACTGTTTTTT.

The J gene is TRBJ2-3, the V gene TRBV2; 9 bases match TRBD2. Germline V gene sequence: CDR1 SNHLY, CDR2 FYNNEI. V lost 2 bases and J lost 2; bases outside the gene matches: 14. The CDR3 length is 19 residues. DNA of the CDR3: TGTGCCAGCAGTGAACCGCACCTTGGGCTAGCGGGGTCCACAGATACGCAGTATTTT. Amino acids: CASSEPHLGLAGSTDTQYF.

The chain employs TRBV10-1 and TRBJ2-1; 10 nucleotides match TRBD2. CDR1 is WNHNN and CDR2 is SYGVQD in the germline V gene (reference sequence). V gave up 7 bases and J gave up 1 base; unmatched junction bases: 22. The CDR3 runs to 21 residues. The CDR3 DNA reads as TGCGCCAGCAATGAAAAAGTGACTAGCGGGTCATCCCCGGGGTCCTACAATGAGCAGTTCTTC. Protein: CASNEKVTSGSSPGSYNEQFF.

As DNA, the CDR3 is TGTGCCAGTAGCATGACTAGCGGGAGCGAAAGCCGGACCGAGCAGTACTTC. Translating gives CASSMTSGSESRTEQYF. The gene calls are TRBV19 and TRBJ2-7; 12 bases match TRBD2. The CDR3 totals 17 residues. Trimming took 6 bases from V and 6 from J; bases not matched to a gene: 15. Germline values: CDR1 LNHDA, CDR2 SQIVND (reference sequence).

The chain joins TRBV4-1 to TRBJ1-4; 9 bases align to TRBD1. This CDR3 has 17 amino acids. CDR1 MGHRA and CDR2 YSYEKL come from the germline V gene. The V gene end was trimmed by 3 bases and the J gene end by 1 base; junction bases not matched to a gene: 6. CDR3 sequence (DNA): TGCGCCAGCAGCCACGGGGACAGGGATATAACTAATGAAAAACTGTTTTTT. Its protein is CASSHGDRDITNEKLFF.

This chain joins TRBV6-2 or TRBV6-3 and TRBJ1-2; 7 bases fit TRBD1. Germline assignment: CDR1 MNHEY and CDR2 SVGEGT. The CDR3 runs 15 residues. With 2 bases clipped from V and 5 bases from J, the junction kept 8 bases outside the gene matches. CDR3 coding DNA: TGTGCCAGCAGTTACAGGGCAGGGGGACTTTATGGCTACACCTTC. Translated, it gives CASSYRAGGLYGYTF.

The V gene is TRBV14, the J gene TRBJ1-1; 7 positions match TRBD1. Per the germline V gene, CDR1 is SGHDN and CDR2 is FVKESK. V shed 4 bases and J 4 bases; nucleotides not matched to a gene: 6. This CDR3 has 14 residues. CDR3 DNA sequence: TGTGCCAGCAGCCTACGACAGGGAACCACTGAAGCTTTCTTT. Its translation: CASSLRQGTTEAFF.

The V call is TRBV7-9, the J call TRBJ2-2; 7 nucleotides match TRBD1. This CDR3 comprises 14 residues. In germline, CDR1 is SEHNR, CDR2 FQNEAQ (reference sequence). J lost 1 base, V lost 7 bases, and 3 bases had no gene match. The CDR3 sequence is CASMRTGNTGELFF. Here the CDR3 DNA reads TGTGCCAGCATGCGGACAGGGAACACCGGGGAGCTGTTTTTT. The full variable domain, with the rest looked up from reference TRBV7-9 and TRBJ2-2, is DTGVSQNPRHKITKRGQNVTFRCDPISEHNRLYWYRQTLGQGPEFLTYFQNEAQLEKSRLLSDRFSAERPKGSFSTLEIQRTEQGDSAMYLCASMRTGNTGELFFGEGSRLTVL.

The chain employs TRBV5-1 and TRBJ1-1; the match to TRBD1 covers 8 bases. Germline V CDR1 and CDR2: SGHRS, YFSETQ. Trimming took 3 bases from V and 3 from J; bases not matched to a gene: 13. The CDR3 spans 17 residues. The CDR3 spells CASSSRTGRVGYTEAFF. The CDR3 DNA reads TGCGCCAGCAGCTCGAGGACAGGGCGAGTTGGTTACACTGAAGCTTTCTTT.

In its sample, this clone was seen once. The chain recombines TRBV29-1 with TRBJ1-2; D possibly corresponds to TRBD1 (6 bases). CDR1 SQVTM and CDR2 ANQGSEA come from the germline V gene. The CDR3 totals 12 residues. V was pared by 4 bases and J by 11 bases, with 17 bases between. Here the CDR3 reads CSVGQGTMTYTF. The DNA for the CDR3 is TGCAGCGTTGGGCAGGGGACTATGACATACACCTTC.

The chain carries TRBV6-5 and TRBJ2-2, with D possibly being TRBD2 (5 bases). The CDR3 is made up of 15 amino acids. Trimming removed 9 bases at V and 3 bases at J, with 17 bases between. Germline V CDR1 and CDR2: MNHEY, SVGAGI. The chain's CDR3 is CASMGSARDTGELFF. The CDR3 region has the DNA TGTGCCAGTATGGGGAGCGCGAGGGACACCGGGGAGCTGTTTTTT.

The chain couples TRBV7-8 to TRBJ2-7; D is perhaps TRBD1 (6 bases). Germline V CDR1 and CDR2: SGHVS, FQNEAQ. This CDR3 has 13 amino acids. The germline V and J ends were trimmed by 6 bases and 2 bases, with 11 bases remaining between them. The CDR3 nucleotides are TGTGCCAGCAGAAAACAGGGTCCCTACGAGCAGTACTTC. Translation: CASRKQGPYEQYF.

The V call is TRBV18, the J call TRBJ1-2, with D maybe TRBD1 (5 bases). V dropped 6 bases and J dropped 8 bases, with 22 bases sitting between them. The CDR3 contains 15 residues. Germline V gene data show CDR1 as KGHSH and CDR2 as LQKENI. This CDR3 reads CASSPSTARGQGYTF. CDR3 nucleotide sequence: TGTGCCAGCTCCCCATCGACAGCTAGGGGCCAAGGCTACACCTTC.

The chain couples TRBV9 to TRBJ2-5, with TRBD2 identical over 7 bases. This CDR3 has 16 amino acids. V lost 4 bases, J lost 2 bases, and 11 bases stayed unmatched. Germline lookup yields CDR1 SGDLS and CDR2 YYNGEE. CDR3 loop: CASSPRGPGGQETQYF. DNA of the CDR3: TGTGCCAGCAGCCCTAGGGGCCCGGGGGGACAAGAGACCCAGTACTTC.

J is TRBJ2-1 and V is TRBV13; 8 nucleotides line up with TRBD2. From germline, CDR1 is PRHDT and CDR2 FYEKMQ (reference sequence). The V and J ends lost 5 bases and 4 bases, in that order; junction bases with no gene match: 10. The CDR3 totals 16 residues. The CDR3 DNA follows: TGTGCCAGCAGCCCCCCGGGTGCGGGGGGTTACAATGAGCAGTTCTTC. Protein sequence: CASSPPGAGGYNEQFF.

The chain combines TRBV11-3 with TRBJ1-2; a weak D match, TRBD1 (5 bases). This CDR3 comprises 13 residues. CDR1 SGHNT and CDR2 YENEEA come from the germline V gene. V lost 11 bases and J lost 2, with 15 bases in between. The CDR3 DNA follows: TGTGCCCGATGGAGGGGAATAAACTATGGCTACACCTTC. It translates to CARWRGINYGYTF. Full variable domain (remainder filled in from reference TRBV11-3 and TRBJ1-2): EAGVVQSPRYKIIEKKQPVAFWCNPISGHNTLYWYLQNLGQGPELLIRYENEEAVDDSQLPKDRFSAERLKGVDSTLKIQPAELGDSAVYLCARWRGINYGYTFGSGTRLTVV.

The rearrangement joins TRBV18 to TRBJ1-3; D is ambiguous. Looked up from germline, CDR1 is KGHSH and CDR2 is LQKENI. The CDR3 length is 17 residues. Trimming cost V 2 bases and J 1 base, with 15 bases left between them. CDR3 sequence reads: CASSPNRALASGNTIYF. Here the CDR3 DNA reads TGTGCCAGCTCACCAAATAGGGCGCTAGCTTCTGGAAACACCATATATTTT.

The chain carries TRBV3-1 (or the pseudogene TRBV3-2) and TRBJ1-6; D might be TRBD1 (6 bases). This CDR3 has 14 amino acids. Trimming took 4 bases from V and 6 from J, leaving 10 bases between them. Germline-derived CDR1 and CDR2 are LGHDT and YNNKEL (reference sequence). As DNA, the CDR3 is TGTGCCAGCAGCCGCGGACAGTCTAATTCACCCCTCCACTTT. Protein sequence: CASSRGQSNSPLHF.

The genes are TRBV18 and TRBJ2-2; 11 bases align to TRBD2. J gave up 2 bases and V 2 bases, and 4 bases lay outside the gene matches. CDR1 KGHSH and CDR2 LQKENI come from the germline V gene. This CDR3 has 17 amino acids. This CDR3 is CASSPRGTSGNTGELFF. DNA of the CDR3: TGTGCCAGCTCACCAAGGGGGACTAGCGGAAACACCGGGGAGCTGTTTTTT. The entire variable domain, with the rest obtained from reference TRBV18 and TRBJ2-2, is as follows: NAGVMQNPRHLVRRRGQEARLRCSPMKGHSHVYWYRQLPEEGLKFMVYLQKENIIDESGMPKERFSAEFPKEGPSILRIQQVVRGDSAAYFCASSPRGTSGNTGELFFGEGSRLTVL.

CDR3: CASSSLSAGNTIYF. As DNA, the CDR3 is TGTGCCAGCAGCTCCCTATCTGCTGGAAACACCATATATTTT. This rearrangement joins TRBV7-9 to TRBJ1-3; D ambiguous. V was clipped by 4 bases and J by 2 bases, with 9 bases between them. The CDR3 extends over 14 amino acids. Germline values: CDR1 SEHNR, CDR2 FQNEAQ (reference sequence).

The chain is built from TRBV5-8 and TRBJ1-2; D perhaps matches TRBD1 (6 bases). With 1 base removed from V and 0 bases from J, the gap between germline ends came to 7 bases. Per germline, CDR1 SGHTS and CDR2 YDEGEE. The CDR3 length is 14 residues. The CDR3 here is CASSLNRANYGYTF. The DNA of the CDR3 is TGTGCCAGCAGCTTGAACAGGGCTAACTATGGCTACACCTTC.

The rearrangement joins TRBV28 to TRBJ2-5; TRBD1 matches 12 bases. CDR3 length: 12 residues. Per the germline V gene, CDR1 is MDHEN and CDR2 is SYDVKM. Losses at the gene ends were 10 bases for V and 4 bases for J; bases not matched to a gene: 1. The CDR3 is CAKGQGAETQYF. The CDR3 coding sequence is TGTGCCAAGGGACAGGGGGCAGAGACCCAGTACTTC.

The CDR3 here is CASSHNFGEQYF. The CDR3, as DNA: TGTGCCAGCAGCCATAACTTCGGCGAGCAGTACTTC. The chain uses TRBV3-1 (or the pseudogene TRBV3-2) and TRBJ2-7; no reliable D call. From germline, CDR1 is LGHDT and CDR2 YNNKEL (reference sequence). CDR3 size: 12 residues. The germline V and J ends were trimmed by 3 bases and 6 bases, with 9 bases remaining between them.